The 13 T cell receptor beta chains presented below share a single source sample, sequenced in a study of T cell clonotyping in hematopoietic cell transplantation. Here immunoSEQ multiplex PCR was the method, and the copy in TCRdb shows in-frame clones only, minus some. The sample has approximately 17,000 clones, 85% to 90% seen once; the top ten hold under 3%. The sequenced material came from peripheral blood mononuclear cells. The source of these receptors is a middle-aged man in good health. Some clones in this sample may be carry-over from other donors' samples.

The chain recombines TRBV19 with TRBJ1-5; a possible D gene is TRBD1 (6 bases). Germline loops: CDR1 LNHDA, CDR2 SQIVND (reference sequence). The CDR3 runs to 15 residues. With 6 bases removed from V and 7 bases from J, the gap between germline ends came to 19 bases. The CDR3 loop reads CASRQVRGVGQPQHF. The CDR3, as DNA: TGTGCCAGTAGGCAGGTCAGGGGCGTTGGGCAGCCCCAGCATTTT. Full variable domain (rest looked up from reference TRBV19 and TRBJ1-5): DGGITQSPKYLFRKEGQNVTLSCEQNLNHDAMYWYRQDPGQGLRLIYYSQIVNDFQKGDIAEGYSVSREKKESFPLTVTSAQKNPTAFYLCASRQVRGVGQPQHFGDGTRLSIL.

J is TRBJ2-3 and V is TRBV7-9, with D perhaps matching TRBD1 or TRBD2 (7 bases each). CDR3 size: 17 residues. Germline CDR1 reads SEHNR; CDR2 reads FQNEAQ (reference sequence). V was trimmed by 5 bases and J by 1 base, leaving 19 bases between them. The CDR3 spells CASSPRQGGHGTDTQYF. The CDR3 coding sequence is TGTGCCAGCAGCCCCCGTCAGGGGGGGCACGGCACAGATACGCAGTATTTT.

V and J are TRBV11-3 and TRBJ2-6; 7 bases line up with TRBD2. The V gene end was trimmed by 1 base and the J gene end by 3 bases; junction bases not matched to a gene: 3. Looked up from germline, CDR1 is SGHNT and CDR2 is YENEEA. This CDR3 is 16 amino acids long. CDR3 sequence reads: CASSLGLAGGANVLTF. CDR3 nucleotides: TGTGCCAGCAGCTTAGGACTAGCAGGTGGGGCCAACGTCCTGACTTTC.

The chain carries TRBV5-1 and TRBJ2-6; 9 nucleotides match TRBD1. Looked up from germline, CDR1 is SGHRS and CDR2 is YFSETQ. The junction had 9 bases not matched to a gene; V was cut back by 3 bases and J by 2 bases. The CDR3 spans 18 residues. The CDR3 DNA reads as TGCGCCAGCAGCTCAGGGACAGGGACTCGCCCTGGGGCCAACGTCCTGACTTTC. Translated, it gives CASSSGTGTRPGANVLTF.

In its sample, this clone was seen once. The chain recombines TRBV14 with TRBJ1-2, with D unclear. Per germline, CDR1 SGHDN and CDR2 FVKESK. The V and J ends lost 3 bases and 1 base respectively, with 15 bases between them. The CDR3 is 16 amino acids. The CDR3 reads CASSQWVQADNYGYTF. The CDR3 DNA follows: TGTGCCAGCAGCCAGTGGGTGCAAGCGGATAACTATGGCTACACCTTC.

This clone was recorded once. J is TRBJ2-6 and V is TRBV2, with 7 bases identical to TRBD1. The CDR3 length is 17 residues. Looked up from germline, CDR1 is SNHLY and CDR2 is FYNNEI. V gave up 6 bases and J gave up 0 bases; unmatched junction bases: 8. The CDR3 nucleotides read TGTGCCAGCAGAGCGGCGACAGGGTACTCTGGGGCCAACGTCCTGACTTTC. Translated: CASRAATGYSGANVLTF. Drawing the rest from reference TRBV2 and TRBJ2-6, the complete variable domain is EPEVTQTPSHQVTQMGQEVILRCVPISNHLYFYWYRQILGQKVEFLVSFYNNEISEKSEIFDDQFSVERPDGSNFTLKIRSTKLEDSAMYFCASRAATGYSGANVLTFGAGSRLTVL.

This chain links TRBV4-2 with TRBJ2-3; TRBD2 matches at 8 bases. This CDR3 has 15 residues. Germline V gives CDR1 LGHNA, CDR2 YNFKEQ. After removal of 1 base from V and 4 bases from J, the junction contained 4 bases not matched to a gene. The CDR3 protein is CASSQAGGISDTQYF. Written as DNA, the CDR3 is TGTGCCAGCAGCCAAGCGGGGGGGATATCAGATACGCAGTATTTT.

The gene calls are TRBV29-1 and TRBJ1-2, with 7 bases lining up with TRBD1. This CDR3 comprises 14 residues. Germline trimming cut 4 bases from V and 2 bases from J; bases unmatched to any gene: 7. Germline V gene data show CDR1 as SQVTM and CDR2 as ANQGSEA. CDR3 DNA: TGCAGCGTTGTACCTGGGACAGCCAACTATGGCTACACCTTC. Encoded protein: CSVVPGTANYGYTF.

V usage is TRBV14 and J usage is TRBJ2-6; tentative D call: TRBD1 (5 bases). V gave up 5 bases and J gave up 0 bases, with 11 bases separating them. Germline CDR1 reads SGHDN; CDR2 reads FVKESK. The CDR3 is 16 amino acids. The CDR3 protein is CASSETRASGANVLTF. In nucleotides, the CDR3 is TGTGCCAGCAGCGAAACCAGGGCCTCTGGGGCCAACGTCCTGACTTTC.

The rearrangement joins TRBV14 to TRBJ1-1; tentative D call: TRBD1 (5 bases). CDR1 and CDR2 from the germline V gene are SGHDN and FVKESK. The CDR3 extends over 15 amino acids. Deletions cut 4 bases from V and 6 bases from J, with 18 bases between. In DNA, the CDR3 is TGTGCCAGCAGCCCCTTGGGACTTGCCGCAGCTGAAGCTTTCTTT. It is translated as CASSPLGLAAAEAFF.

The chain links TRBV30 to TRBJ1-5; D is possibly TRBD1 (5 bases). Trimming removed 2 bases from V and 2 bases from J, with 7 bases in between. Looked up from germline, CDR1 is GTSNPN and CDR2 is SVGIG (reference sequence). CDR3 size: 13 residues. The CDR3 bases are TGTGCCTGGAGTTCGGGGGGCAATCAGCCCCAGCATTTT. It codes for CAWSSGGNQPQHF.

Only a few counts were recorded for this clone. The CDR3 region is CASSPTGVMTSGGAPPDYEQYF. In DNA form, the CDR3 reads TGTGCCAGCAGTCCAACGGGCGTAATGACTAGCGGGGGGGCCCCCCCCGACTACGAGCAGTACTTC. The J gene is TRBJ2-7, the V gene TRBV28; 14 nucleotides match TRBD2. CDR1 is MDHEN and CDR2 is SYDVKM in the germline V gene. V gave up 5 bases and J gave up 3 bases; unmatched junction bases: 24. There are 22 residues in the CDR3.

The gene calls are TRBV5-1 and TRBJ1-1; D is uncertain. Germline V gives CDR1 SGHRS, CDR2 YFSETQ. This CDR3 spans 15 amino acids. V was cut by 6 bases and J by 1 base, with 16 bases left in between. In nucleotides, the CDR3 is TGCGCCAGCACCCCACCTAGTGCGGGGAACACTGAAGCTTTCTTT. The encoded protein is CASTPPSAGNTEAFF.